This T cell receptor beta chain was captured by sequencing in a study of T cells in localized non-small cell lung cancer. Whole-study findings and limits: Exceeding tumor, uninvolved adjacent lung had the highest T cell clonality.

Profiling relied on immunoSEQ multiplex PCR, and the TCRdb table lists in-frame clones only, not all of them. The sample consists of around 23,000 clones, 90% of them appearing once. Germline V lookup: CDR1 SEHNR, CDR2 FQNEAQ (reference sequence). Losses at the gene ends were 5 bases for V and 6 bases for J; bases not matched to a gene: 10. The CDR3 has 15 amino acids. Remarks on this clone: Its antigen is unknown.

The V and J genes are TRBV7-9 and TRBJ2-1; 7 bases match TRBD2. The sequencing here drew on peripheral blood, taken before any cancer treatment. This receptor was taken from a woman aged 40-69 years with stage I lung adenocarcinoma. The CDR3 coding sequence is TGTGCCAGCAGCAAAGGTGCGGGAGCGGTCAATGAGCAGTTCTTC. It yields the protein CASSKGAGAVNEQFF.